This T cell receptor beta chain was recovered during a study of T cell changes during pregnancy in multiple sclerosis. Data came from immunoSEQ multiplex PCR; TCRdb stores just in-frame clones and leaves some out. The sample lists about 40,000 clones; roughly nine tenths were seen once. The source of this sequence is a female donor with multiple sclerosis, enrolled in a pregnancy study. The source material was peripheral blood, sampled before pregnancy.

The CDR3 DNA follows: TGTGCCAGCAGTTACAGCTACAGGTTAAATCAGCCCCAGCATTTT. It specifies CASSYSYRLNQPQHF. The rearrangement uses TRBV6-5 and TRBJ1-5; D might be TRBD1 (5 bases). Trimming took off 2 bases at V and 4 bases at J, with 12 bases between the two ends. The length of the CDR3 is 15 residues. The germline V gene has CDR1 MNHEY and CDR2 SVGAGI.